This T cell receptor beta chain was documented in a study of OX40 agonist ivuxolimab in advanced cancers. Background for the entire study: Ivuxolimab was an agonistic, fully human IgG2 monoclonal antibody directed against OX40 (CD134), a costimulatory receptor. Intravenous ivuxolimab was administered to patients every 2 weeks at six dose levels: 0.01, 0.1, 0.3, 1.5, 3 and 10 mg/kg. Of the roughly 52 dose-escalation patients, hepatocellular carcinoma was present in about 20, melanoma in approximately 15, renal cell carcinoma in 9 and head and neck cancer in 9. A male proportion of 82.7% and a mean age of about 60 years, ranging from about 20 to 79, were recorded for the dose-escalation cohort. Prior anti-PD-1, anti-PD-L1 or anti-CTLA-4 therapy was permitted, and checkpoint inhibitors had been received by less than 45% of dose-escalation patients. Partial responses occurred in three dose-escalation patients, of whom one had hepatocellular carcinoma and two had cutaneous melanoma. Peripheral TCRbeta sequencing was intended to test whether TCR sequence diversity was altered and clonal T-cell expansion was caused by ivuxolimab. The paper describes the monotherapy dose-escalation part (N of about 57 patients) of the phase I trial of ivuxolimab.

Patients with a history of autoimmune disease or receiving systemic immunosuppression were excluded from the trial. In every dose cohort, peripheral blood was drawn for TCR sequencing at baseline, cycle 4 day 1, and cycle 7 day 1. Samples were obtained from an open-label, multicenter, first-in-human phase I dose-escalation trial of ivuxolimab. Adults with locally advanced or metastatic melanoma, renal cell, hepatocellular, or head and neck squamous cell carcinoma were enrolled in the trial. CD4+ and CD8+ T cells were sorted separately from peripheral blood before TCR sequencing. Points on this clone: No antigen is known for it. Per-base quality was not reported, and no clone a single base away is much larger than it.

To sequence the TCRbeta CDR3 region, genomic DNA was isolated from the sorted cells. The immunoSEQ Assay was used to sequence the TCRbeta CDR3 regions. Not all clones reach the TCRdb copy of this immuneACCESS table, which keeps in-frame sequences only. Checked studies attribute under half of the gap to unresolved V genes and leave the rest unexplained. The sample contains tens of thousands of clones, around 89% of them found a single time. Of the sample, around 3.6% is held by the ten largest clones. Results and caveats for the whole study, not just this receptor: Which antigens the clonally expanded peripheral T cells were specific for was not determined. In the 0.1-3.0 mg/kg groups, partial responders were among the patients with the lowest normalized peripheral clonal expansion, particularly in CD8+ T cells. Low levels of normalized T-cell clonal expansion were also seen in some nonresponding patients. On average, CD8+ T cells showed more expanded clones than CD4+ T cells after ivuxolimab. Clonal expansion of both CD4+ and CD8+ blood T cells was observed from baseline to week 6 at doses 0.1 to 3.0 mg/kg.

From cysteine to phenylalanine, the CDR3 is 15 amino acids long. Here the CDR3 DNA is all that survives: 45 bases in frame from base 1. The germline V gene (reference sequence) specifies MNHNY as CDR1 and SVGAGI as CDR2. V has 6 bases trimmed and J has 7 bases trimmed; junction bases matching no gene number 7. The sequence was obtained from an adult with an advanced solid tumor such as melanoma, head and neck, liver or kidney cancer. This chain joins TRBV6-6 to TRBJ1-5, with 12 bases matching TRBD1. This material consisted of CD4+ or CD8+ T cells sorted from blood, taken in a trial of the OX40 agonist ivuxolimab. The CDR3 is CASRSGTGGIQPQHF. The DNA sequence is TGTGCCAGCAGATCCGGGACAGGGGGCATCCAGCCCCAGCATTTT.